This T cell receptor beta chain was recovered during a study of blood T cells in healthy people across ages. Through a sample-barcoded 5' primer and a J-beta primer mix, a second PCR was run for roughly 7 to 12 cycles. Each of the cDNA molecules was tagged by a template-switch adaptor with 12 random nucleotides. Each CDR3 protein gets one entry after TCRdb re-called the 5' RACE reads with MiXCR. This sample carries about 1.8 million distinct CDR3 sequences, roughly 52% of them seen once, and the ten largest clones take 2% to 2.5%. The study, taken as a whole, reports: The unsorted PBMCs prevented any conclusive comparison of naive versus antigen-experienced cells. Possibly confounding the expanded clonotype changes was the fact that donor CMV status was unknown. In older individuals, TCR beta diversity per million T cells was lower, falling roughly linearly with age.

About this clonotype: Its specificity is unknown.

The CDR3 is made up of 16 amino acids. Germline V gives CDR1 LNHNV, CDR2 YYDKDF (reference sequence). Trimming pared 0 bases from V and 0 bases from J, leaving 11 bases between. This sequence was found in a woman aged 40 to 50 in good health. Source material: blood. V is TRBV15 and J is TRBJ2-5; a weak D match, TRBD2 (6 bases). This chain's CDR3 is CATSRDLAGYQETQYF. The CDR3 nucleotides read TGTGCCACCAGCAGAGATCTCGCGGGATACCAAGAGACCCAGTACTTC.